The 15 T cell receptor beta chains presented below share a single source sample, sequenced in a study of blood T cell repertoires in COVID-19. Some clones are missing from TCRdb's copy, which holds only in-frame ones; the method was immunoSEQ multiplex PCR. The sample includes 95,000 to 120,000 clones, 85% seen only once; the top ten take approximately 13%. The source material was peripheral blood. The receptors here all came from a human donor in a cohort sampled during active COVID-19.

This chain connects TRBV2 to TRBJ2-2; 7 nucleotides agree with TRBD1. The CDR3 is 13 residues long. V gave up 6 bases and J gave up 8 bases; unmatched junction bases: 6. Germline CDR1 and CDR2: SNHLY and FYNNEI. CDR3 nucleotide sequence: TGTGCCAGCAGCGCACAGGGGCGGGGGGAGCTGTTTTTT. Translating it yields CASSAQGRGELFF.

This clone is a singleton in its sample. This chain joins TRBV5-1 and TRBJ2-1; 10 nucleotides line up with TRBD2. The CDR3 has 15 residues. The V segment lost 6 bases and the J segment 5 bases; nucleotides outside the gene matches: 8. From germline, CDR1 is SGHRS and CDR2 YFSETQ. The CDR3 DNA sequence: TGCGCCAGCACCTTTAGCGGGGGGAAAAACAATGAGCAGTTCTTC. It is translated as CASTFSGGKNNEQFF.

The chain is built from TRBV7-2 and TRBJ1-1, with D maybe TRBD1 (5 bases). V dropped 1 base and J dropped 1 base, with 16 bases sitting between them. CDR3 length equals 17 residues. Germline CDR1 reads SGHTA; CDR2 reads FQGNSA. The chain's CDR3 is CASSLVGLVGPNTEAFF. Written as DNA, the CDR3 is TGTGCCAGCAGCTTAGTCGGGTTGGTGGGGCCGAACACTGAAGCTTTCTTT.

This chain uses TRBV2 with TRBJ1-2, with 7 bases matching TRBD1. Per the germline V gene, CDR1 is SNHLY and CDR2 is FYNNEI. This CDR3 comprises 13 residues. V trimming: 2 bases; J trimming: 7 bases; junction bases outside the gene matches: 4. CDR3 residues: CASSEKTGLGYTF. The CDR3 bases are TGTGCCAGCAGTGAAAAGACAGGGCTTGGCTACACCTTC.

The CDR3 loop reads CASSPGQGRGQPQHF. Here the CDR3 DNA reads TGTGCCAGCAGTCCTGGACAGGGGAGGGGTCAGCCCCAGCATTTT. The chain couples TRBV28 to TRBJ1-5; 9 bases match TRBD1. Trimming removed 5 bases from V and 6 bases from J; junction bases left unmatched: 8. CDR1 MDHEN and CDR2 SYDVKM come from the germline V gene. This CDR3 is built from 15 residues.

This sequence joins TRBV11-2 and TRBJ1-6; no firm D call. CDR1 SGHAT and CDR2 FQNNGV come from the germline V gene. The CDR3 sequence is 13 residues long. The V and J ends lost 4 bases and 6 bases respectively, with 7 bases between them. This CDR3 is CASSSTSNSPLHF. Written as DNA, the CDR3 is TGTGCCAGCAGCTCCACCAGTAATTCACCCCTCCACTTT.

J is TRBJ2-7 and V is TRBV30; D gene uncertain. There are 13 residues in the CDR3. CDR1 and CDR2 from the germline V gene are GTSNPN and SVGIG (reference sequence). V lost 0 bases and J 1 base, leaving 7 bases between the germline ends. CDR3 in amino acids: CAWSVQISYEQYF. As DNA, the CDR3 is TGTGCCTGGAGTGTACAGATTTCCTACGAGCAGTACTTC.

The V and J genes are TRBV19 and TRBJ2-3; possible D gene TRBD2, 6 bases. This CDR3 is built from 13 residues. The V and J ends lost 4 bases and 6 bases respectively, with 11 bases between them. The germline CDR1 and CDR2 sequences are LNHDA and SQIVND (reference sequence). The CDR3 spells CASSKGLRDTQYF. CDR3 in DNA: TGTGCCAGTAGTAAGGGACTCCGCGATACGCAGTATTTT.

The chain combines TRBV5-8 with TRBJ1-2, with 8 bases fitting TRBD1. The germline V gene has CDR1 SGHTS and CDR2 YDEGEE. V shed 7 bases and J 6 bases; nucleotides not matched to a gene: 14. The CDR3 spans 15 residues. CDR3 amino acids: CASVDRVHPGHGYTF. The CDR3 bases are TGTGCCAGCGTGGACAGGGTTCACCCGGGTCATGGCTACACCTTC.

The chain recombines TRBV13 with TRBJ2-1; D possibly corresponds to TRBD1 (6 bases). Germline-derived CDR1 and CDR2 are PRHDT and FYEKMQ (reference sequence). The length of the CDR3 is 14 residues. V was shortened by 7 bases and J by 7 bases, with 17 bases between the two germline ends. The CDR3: CASTISTGRNEQFF. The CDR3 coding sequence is TGTGCCAGCACCATTTCCACAGGGCGGAATGAGCAGTTCTTC.

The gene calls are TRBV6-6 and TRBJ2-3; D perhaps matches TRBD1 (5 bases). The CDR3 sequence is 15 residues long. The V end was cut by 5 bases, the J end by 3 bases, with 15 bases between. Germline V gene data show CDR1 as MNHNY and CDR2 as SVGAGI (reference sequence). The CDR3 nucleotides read TGTGCCAGCAGTCCAGTTAATCACAGGACAGATACGCAGTATTTT. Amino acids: CASSPVNHRTDTQYF.

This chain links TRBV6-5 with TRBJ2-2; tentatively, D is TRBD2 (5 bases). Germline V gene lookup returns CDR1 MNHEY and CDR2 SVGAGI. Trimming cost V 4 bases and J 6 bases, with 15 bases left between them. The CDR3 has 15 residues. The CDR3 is CASSWVQRGSGELFF. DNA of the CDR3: TGTGCCAGCAGTTGGGTCCAAAGAGGGTCCGGGGAGCTGTTTTTT.

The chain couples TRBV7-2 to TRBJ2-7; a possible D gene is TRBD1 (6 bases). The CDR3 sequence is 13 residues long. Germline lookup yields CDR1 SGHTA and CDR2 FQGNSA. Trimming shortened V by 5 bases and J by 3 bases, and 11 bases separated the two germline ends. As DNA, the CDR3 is TGTGCCAGCAGCGCTTACAGGGACTACGAGCAGTACTTC. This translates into CASSAYRDYEQYF. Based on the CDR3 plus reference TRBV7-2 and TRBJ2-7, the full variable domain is GAGVSQSPSNKVTEKGKDVELRCDPISGHTALYWYRQSLGQGLEFLIYFQGNSAPDKSGLPSDRFSAERTGGSVSTLTIQRTQQEDSAVYLCASSAYRDYEQYFGPGTRLTVT.

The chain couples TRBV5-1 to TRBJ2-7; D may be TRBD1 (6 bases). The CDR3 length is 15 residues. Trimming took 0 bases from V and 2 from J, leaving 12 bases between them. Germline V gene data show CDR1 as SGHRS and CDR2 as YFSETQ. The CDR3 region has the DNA TGCGCCAGCAGCTTGGAGGGGGACACTGCCTACGAGCAGTACTTC. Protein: CASSLEGDTAYEQYF.

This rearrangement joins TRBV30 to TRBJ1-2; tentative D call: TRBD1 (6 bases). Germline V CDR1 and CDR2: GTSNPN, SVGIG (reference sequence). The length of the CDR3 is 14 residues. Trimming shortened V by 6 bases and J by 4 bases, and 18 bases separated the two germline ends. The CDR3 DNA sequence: TGTGCCTGCCGGGAGGGGGGGGGCGGCTATGGCTACACCTTC. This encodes CACREGGGGYGYTF. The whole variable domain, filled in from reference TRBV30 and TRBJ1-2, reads SQTIHQWPATLVQPVGSPLSLECTVEGTSNPNLYWYRQAAGRGLQLLFYSVGIGQISSEVPQNLSASRPQDRQFILSSKKLLLSDSGFYLCACREGGGGYGYTFGSGTRLTVV.